A single sample is the source of the 10 T cell receptor beta chains below, sequenced in a study of a mutant IDH1 vaccine in newly diagnosed glioma. The time point denotes: week 5, during vaccination. The content of each vaccine dose was 300 ug of mutant IDH1 20-mer peptide, and topical imiquimod accompanied it. Generated by immunoSEQ multiplex PCR, the TCRdb table keeps only in-frame clones and is missing some. In the table there are tens of thousands of clones, 70% to 80% of which are singletons. These TCRs are of unknown antigen specificity. This material consisted of PBMCs, taken from a glioma patient whose treatment included an IDH1 peptide vaccine. These receptors all come from a man between 40 and 49 years old with glioma.

CDR3 loop: CACGGSNQPQHF. CDR3 DNA: TGTGCCTGCGGGGGTTCCAATCAGCCCCAGCATTTT. The chain employs TRBV10-3 and TRBJ1-5, with D perhaps TRBD1 (5 bases). From germline, CDR1 is ENHRY and CDR2 SYGVKD. V was cut by 11 bases and J by 3 bases, with 11 bases left in between. This CDR3 is built from 12 residues.

The CDR3 here is CASSLPSRTGELFF. For the CDR3, the DNA is TGTGCCAGCAGCTTACCTAGCCGGACCGGGGAGCTGTTTTTT. V usage is TRBV7-2 and J usage is TRBJ2-2, with a possible D match to TRBD2 (5 bases). This CDR3 is built from 14 residues. Germline assignment: CDR1 SGHTA and CDR2 FQGNSA. V lost 2 bases, J lost 5 bases, and 9 bases lay in between.

This chain uses TRBV7-8 with TRBJ1-1; 7 positions agree with TRBD1. V lost 5 bases to trimming and J lost 4 bases; unmatched junction nucleotides: 10. In germline, CDR1 is SGHVS, CDR2 FQNEAQ. The CDR3 sequence is 15 residues long. CDR3 sequence reads: CASSPRQGPSTEAFF. The CDR3 DNA follows: TGTGCCAGCAGCCCGAGACAGGGCCCGAGCACTGAAGCTTTCTTT.

The V call is TRBV19, the J call TRBJ2-3; no clear D gene. CDR1 is LNHDA, CDR2 SQIVND, per germline (reference sequence). The CDR3 runs to 14 residues. Trimming left V 9 bases short and J 0 bases short, with 13 bases between. CDR3 amino acids: CASQWDDSTDTQYF. DNA for the CDR3: TGTGCCAGCCAGTGGGATGATAGCACAGATACGCAGTATTTT.

The rearrangement uses TRBV5-1 and TRBJ2-2, with D tentatively TRBD1 (6 bases). The CDR3 has 15 residues. V lost 4 bases and J lost 4, with 14 bases in between. CDR1 SGHRS and CDR2 YFSETQ come from the germline V gene. The CDR3 reads CASSAQAGVTGELFF. In DNA, the CDR3 is TGCGCCAGCAGCGCCCAGGCAGGGGTCACCGGGGAGCTGTTTTTT.

In this sample, this clone turned up once. The rearrangement joins TRBV2 to TRBJ1-1; tentative D call: TRBD1 (5 bases). This CDR3 has 14 residues. The ends were cut back, 4 bases at V and 4 bases at J, with 13 bases in the middle. Germline CDR1 SNHLY, CDR2 FYNNEI. In DNA form, the CDR3 reads TGTGCCAGCAGTGTAAACAGGAGGCTCACTGAAGCTTTCTTT. Protein sequence: CASSVNRRLTEAFF.

This clone was observed a handful of times. V gene TRBV27 combines with J gene TRBJ2-1, with 9 bases lining up with TRBD1. This CDR3 is built from 15 residues. Per germline, CDR1 MNHEY and CDR2 SMNVEV (reference sequence). The J segment lost 2 bases and the V segment lost 7 bases, leaving 6 bases of the junction unmatched. In nucleotides, the CDR3 is TGTGCCAGCATCCTCACAGGGGGCGCCTACAATGAGCAGTTCTTC. Amino acid sequence: CASILTGGAYNEQFF.

The rearrangement joins TRBV29-1 to TRBJ1-5, with unresolved D. The CDR3 covers 12 residues. Deletions cut 2 bases from V and 8 bases from J, with 10 bases between. The germline V gene has CDR1 SQVTM and CDR2 ANQGSEA. CDR3 sequence: CSVERPPEPQHF. DNA of the CDR3: TGCAGCGTTGAACGGCCCCCCGAGCCCCAGCATTTT.

The table lists this clone with a few counts. The V gene is TRBV15, the J gene TRBJ1-6; 10 bases match TRBD1. Germline V CDR1 and CDR2: LNHNV, YYDKDF (reference sequence). The CDR3 spans 16 residues. The V gene end was trimmed by 4 bases and the J gene end by 14 bases; junction bases not matched to a gene: 14. CDR3 residues: CATSTWDRGPGWALHF. CDR3 coding DNA: TGTGCCACCAGCACGTGGGACAGGGGCCCCGGGTGGGCCCTCCACTTT.

The V gene is TRBV4-2, the J gene TRBJ2-1; TRBD2 aligns across 11 bases. This CDR3 region has 15 residues. Germline V gives CDR1 LGHNA, CDR2 YNFKEQ. V lost 1 base to trimming and J lost 9 bases; unmatched junction nucleotides: 5. CDR3 sequence (DNA): TGTGCCAGCAGCCAAGCAAATAGCGGGGGGGCTGAGCAGTTCTTC. It codes for CASSQANSGGAEQFF.